The rows below give T cell receptor beta chains drawn from one sample of a study of blood T cell repertoires in COVID-19. The repertoire was sequenced with immunoSEQ multiplex PCR; TCRdb's copy has only in-frame clones and lacks some. This sample has about 180,000 clones, with around 80% found just once. The sample comprised peripheral blood. These TCRs come from a man in his 70s with active or convalescent COVID-19. CDR3s include the opening cysteine and the closing phenylalanine or tryptophan. A D gene is named only where the DNA matches it firmly. Size is omitted from some rows. Given values are once, few, many or a class for expanded clones.

abundance | d_gene | j_gene | v_gene | CDR3nt | CDR3aa
few | TRBD1 | TRBJ1-5 | TRBV5-4 | TGTGCCAGCAGCTCCACGACAGGGGGCTATCAGCCCCAGCATTTT | CASSSTTGGYQPQHF
. | . | TRBJ1-4 | TRBV6-5 | TGTGCCAGCAGTTATGACAGGTTAAAACTGTTTTTT | CASSYDRLKLFF
. | TRBD1 | TRBJ2-7 | TRBV7-2 | TGTGCCAGCAGCGAAGGGACAGGGGGCATCTACGAGCAGTACTTC | CASSEGTGGIYEQYF
. | . | TRBJ1-5 | TRBV29-1 | TGCAGCGTTGCTGGCAGTAAAGATCAGCCCCAGCATTTT | CSVAGSKDQPQHF
. | TRBD1 | TRBJ2-7 | TRBV7-9 | TGTGCCAGCAGCTTAGCCGGGACAGGGTTGGGTGAGCAGTACTTC | CASSLAGTGLGEQYF
. | . | TRBJ2-3 | TRBV29-1 | TGCAGCGTCCGCCGACAGGATACGCAGTATTTT | CSVRRQDTQYF
. | . | TRBJ2-7 | TRBV7-9 | TGTGCCAGCAGCTTAGCGCGGGCGAGGACAGACTCCTACGAGCAGTACTTC | CASSLARARTDSYEQYF
. | TRBD1 | TRBJ1-1 | TRBV19 | TGTGCCAGTATCTCGGACAGGTTGGGCACTGAAGCTTTCTTT | CASISDRLGTEAFF
. | . | TRBJ1-1 | TRBV6-5 | TGTGCCAGCAGTTACTCACACAACACTGAAGCTTTCTTT | CASSYSHNTEAFF
. | TRBD1 | TRBJ2-7 | TRBV3-1/TRBV3-2 | TGTGCCAGCAGCCCCACACCGGGACAGGGGGCGGGGGAGCAGTACTTC | CASSPTPGQGAGEQYF
. | . | TRBJ1-5 | TRBV6-5 | TGTGCCAGCAGTTCTCAGGGCCTTTATCAGCCCCAGCATTTT | CASSSQGLYQPQHF
few | . | TRBJ2-5 | TRBV9 | TGTGCCAGCAGCGGAGGAGAAAAAGAGACCCAGTACTTC | CASSGGEKETQYF
. | . | TRBJ1-2 | TRBV5-4 | TGTGCCATCCTGGTCGACGGGTTCTATGGCTACACCTTC | CAILVDGFYGYTF
. | TRBD1 | TRBJ1-2 | TRBV10-2 | TGCGCCAGCAGTGAGTGGAGGGGTGGAGGGAACCGGGACAGGTCGGTTCTGCCTTATGGCTACACCTTC | CASSEWRGGGNRDRSVLPYGYTF
. | . | TRBJ2-3 | TRBV7-9 | TGTGCCAGCCGACGGGAAGCCACAGATACGCAGTATTTT | CASRREATDTQYF
. | TRBD1 | TRBJ1-1 | TRBV5-5 | TGTGCCAGCAGCGGGACGGGACAGATGAACACTGAAGCTTTCTTT | CASSGTGQMNTEAFF
. | TRBD1 | TRBJ1-4 | TRBV19 | TGTGCCAGTAGTAGCGGACAGGGGGACAATGAAAAACTGTTTTTT | CASSSGQGDNEKLFF
. | TRBD1 | TRBJ2-2 | TRBV5-1 | TGCGCCAGCAGCCGGACAGGGTTGGAGCTGTTTTTT | CASSRTGLELFF
. | . | TRBJ1-5 | TRBV7-7 | TGTGCCAGCAGCTTTTTAGGACAGCGCCCGTTCTGGAATCAGCCCCAGCATTTT | CASSFLGQRPFWNQPQHF
few | TRBD1 | TRBJ2-2 | TRBV7-8 | TGTGCCAGCAGCATGGGACAGGGCAACACCGGGGAGCTGTTTTTT | CASSMGQGNTGELFF
. | TRBD2 | TRBJ2-2 | TRBV5-4 | TGTGCCAGCAGCCTCCTAGCGGGGGGTCTCACCGGGGAGCTGTTTTTT | CASSLLAGGLTGELFF
. | TRBD1 | TRBJ2-1 | TRBV5-4 | TGTGCCAGCAGCCGGGACAGTATAAGGAATGAGCAGTTCTTC | CASSRDSIRNEQFF
. | . | TRBJ1-1 | TRBV4-2 | TGTGCCAGCAGCCAAGAGTTCCCTGTGAACACTGAAGCTTTCTTT | CASSQEFPVNTEAFF
. | TRBD2 | TRBJ2-2 | TRBV4-2 | TGTGCCAGCAGCCCGCTAGCGGGGACGAACACCGGGGAGCTGTTTTTT | CASSPLAGTNTGELFF
. | . | TRBJ1-1 | TRBV5-1 | TGCGCCAGCAGCCAACACGAGGGTCGTGACACTGAAGCTTTCTTT | CASSQHEGRDTEAFF
. | . | TRBJ2-4 | TRBV2 | TGTGCCAGCAGTGAACAGGCAATCTCGGCCAAAAACATTCAGTACTTC | CASSEQAISAKNIQYF